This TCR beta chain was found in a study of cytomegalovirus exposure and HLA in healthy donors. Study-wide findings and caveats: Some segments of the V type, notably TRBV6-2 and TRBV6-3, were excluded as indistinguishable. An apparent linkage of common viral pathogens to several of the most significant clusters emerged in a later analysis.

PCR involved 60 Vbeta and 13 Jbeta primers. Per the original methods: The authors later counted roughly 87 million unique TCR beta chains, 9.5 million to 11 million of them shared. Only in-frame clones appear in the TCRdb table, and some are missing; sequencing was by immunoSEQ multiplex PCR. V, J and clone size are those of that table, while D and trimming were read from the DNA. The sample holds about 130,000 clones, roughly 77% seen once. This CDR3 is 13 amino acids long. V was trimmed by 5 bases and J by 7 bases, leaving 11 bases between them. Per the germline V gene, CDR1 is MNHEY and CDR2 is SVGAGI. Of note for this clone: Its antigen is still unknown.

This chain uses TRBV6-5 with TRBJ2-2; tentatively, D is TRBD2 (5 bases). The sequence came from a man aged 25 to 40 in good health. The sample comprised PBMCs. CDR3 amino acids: CASSLPGDGELFF. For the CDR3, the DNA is TGTGCCAGCAGTCTACCCGGGGACGGGGAGCTGTTTTTT.